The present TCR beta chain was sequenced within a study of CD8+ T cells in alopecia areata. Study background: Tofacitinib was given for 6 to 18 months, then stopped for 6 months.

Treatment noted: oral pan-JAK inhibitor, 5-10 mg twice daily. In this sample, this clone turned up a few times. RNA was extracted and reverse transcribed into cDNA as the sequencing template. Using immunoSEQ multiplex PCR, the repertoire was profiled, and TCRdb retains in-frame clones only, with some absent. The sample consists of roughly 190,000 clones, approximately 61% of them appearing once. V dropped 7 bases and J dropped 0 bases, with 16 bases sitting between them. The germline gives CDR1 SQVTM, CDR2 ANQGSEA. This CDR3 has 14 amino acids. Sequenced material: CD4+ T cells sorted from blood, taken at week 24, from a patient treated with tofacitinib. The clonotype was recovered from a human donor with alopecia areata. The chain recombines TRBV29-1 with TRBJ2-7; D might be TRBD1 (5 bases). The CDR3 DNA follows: TGCAGCGCATCAACATTCACAGGCTCCTACGAGCAGTACTTC. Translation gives CSASTFTGSYEQYF.